One and the same sample provided the 16 T cell receptor beta chains below, sequenced in a study of T cell responses to AZD1222 COVID-19 vaccine (dated by TCRdb to 2020 to 2022). Library prep was done by the immunoSEQ multiplex PCR assay. This immuneACCESS table, as held by TCRdb, lists in-frame sequences with V and J called but not all clones. Of the missing ones, under half trace to an unresolved V gene in checked studies; the others have no known cause. The sample table records more than 90,000 clones; 65% to 85% of these occur just once. The ten largest account for about 9.7% of the sample. The intended sense of this specimen's time point label: baseline before first vaccination. Sequences were derived from peripheral blood, sampled on day 0 of AZD1222 vaccination. These receptors were taken from an adult in good health.

V is TRBV4-1 and J is TRBJ1-2, with D possibly being TRBD1 (5 bases). The V end lost 3 bases, the J end lost 2 bases, and 19 bases lay between the germline ends. The CDR3 loop spans 17 amino acids. CDR1 and CDR2 (germline): MGHRA, YSYEKL. The CDR3 DNA reads as TGCGCCAGCAGCCATCGCCCCTTAAGGGGCCTGAACTATGGCTACACCTTC. The encoded protein is CASSHRPLRGLNYGYTF.

As DNA, the CDR3 is TGTGCCAGCAGCTTAGAGGAGCGGTACACTGAAGCTTTCTTT. The encoded protein is CASSLEERYTEAFF. The V call is TRBV11-1, the J call TRBJ1-1; no reliable D call. The CDR3 is 14 amino acids. Trimming pared 1 base from V and 3 bases from J, leaving 9 bases between. From germline, CDR1 is SGHAT and CDR2 FQDESV (reference sequence).

The rearrangement links TRBV29-1 to TRBJ2-7; D may match TRBD1 or TRBD2 (5 bases each). The CDR3 length is 13 residues. V lost 6 bases to trimming and J lost 2 bases, with 14 bases between them. Germline V gene data show CDR1 as SQVTM and CDR2 as ANQGSEA. The CDR3: CSVPRDQTYEQYF. The CDR3 coding sequence is TGCAGCGTACCCCGGGACCAGACCTACGAGCAGTACTTC.

This chain uses TRBV28 with TRBJ2-7, with D possibly TRBD2 on 6 matching bases. The CDR3 covers 13 residues. Germline values: CDR1 MDHEN, CDR2 SYDVKM. Trimming stripped 6 bases from V and 1 base from J, with 10 bases between. The CDR3 reads CASSTGGSYEQYF. The CDR3 DNA reads as TGTGCCAGCAGCACCGGGGGTTCCTACGAGCAGTACTTC.

The genes are TRBV7-9 and TRBJ1-6; a possible D gene is TRBD1 (5 bases). V lost 2 bases and J 0 bases, leaving 11 bases between the germline ends. From germline, CDR1 is SEHNR and CDR2 FQNEAQ (reference sequence). The length of the CDR3 is 17 residues. The CDR3 protein is CASSLQGQSSYNSPLHF. The CDR3 region has the DNA TGTGCCAGCAGCTTACAGGGTCAGAGCTCCTATAATTCACCCCTCCACTTT.

Points on this clone: One end of the junction varies from germline; a read error may be responsible. In nucleotides, the CDR3 is TGTGCCAGCAGCCGTAACACAGACACGCAGTATTTT. Protein: CASSRNTDTQYF. The chain combines TRBV11-2 with TRBJ2-3; D not resolved. This CDR3 spans 12 amino acids. CDR1 is SGHAT, CDR2 FQNNGV, per germline.

V is TRBV13 and J is TRBJ2-7, with a weak D call TRBD2 (6 bases). V dropped 2 bases and J dropped 4 bases, with 6 bases sitting between them. The CDR3 loop spans 12 amino acids. The germline V gene encodes CDR1 PRHDT and CDR2 FYEKMQ (reference sequence). CDR3 residues: CASSLRGYEQYF. The DNA of the CDR3 is TGTGCCAGCAGCTTACGGGGGTACGAGCAGTACTTC.

The V gene is TRBV29-1, the J gene TRBJ2-3; TRBD1 is a possible D gene (5 bases). Germline V gene data show CDR1 as SQVTM and CDR2 as ANQGSEA. V lost 3 bases and J 0 bases, leaving 10 bases between the germline ends. The CDR3 contains 14 residues. The CDR3 coding sequence is TGCAGCGTTGATTTGGACACGAGCACAGATACGCAGTATTTT. This translates into CSVDLDTSTDTQYF.

CDR3 DNA sequence: TGTGCCAGCAGTTACTCGTACAGACAAAGCACAGATACGCAGTATTTT. Its translation is CASSYSYRQSTDTQYF. This chain joins TRBV6-5 and TRBJ2-3; D ambiguous. CDR3 size: 16 residues. The germline V gene has CDR1 MNHEY and CDR2 SVGAGI. The germline V and J ends were trimmed by 0 bases and 0 bases, with 10 bases remaining between them.

CDR3 residues: CSASVGSRSYNEQFF. CDR3 nucleotides: TGCAGTGCTAGTGTCGGTTCTCGCTCCTACAATGAGCAGTTCTTC. This chain uses TRBV20-1 with TRBJ2-1; D is undetermined. Germline V gene data show CDR1 as DFQATT and CDR2 as SNEGSKA (reference sequence). Trimming left V 3 bases short and J 0 bases short, with 12 bases between. CDR3 length: 15 amino acids.

The V and J genes are TRBV11-2 and TRBJ2-4, with a possible D match to TRBD2 (5 bases). CDR1 is SGHAT, CDR2 FQNNGV, per germline. The CDR3 contains 19 residues. Trimming removed 5 bases from V and 0 bases from J, with 23 bases in between. The CDR3 nucleotides are TGTGCCAGCAGCACAAGACTGGCGGGCCCGCGATTAGCCAAAAACATTCAGTACTTC. As protein: CASSTRLAGPRLAKNIQYF.

To note about this clone: This sample also contains other DNA sequences that code for the same CDR3. CDR3 sequence reads: CASSLAGGGMGNQPQHF. CDR3 sequence (DNA): TGTGCCAGCAGCTTAGCAGGGGGTGGGATGGGAAATCAGCCCCAGCATTTT. The rearrangement joins TRBV7-2 to TRBJ1-5, with a tentative D call TRBD1 (6 bases). The V gene's germline CDR1 is SGHTA and CDR2 FQGNSA. This CDR3 has 17 residues. V lost 0 bases, J lost 4 bases, and 16 bases lay in between.

The chain combines TRBV6-5 with TRBJ1-6, with D perhaps matching TRBD1 (5 bases). V gave up 4 bases and J gave up 5 bases, with 12 bases separating them. Germline lookup yields CDR1 MNHEY and CDR2 SVGAGI. This CDR3 region has 15 residues. CDR3 sequence (DNA): TGTGCCAGCAGTTGGGGGGACGGAAATAATTCACCCCTCCACTTT. Translated: CASSWGDGNNSPLHF.

The chain couples TRBV28 to TRBJ1-2, with D hard to call. Trimming took off 6 bases at V and 5 bases at J, with 16 bases between the two ends. Germline V CDR1 and CDR2: MDHEN, SYDVKM. The CDR3 totals 14 residues. The CDR3 loop is CASRYGPLPYGYTF. The CDR3 DNA is TGTGCCAGCAGGTACGGACCTTTGCCATATGGCTACACCTTC.

This clone was seen many times. This rearrangement joins TRBV4-1 to TRBJ2-7, with D perhaps matching TRBD1 or TRBD2 (5 bases each). V was clipped by 3 bases and J by 6 bases, with 12 bases between them. CDR3 size: 13 residues. The germline V gene encodes CDR1 MGHRA and CDR2 YSYEKL. The CDR3 loop is CASSQPLGTEQYF. The CDR3 coding sequence is TGCGCCAGCAGCCAGCCACTAGGGACCGAGCAGTACTTC.

The chain is built from TRBV6-6 and TRBJ2-2; TRBD1 agrees at 9 bases. V shed 5 bases, J shed 7 bases, and the junction held 5 bases outside the gene matches. Looked up from germline, CDR1 is MNHNY and CDR2 is SVGAGI (reference sequence). The CDR3 covers 14 residues. CDR3 region: CASSTGGRVGELFF. The CDR3 DNA sequence: TGTGCCAGCAGTACAGGGGGCCGTGTCGGGGAGCTGTTTTTT.